One and the same sample provided the 10 T cell receptor beta chains below, sequenced in a study of identical twins. MiXCR was run by TCRdb on the 5' RACE reads, yielding one entry per CDR3 protein. Counted here are roughly 1,500,000 distinct CDR3 sequences, around 29% occurring once; the ten biggest clones make up approximately 0.25%. The material sequenced was cord blood. The receptors shown here come from a newborn girl in good health.

This chain uses TRBV7-9 with TRBJ2-3; 10 nucleotides line up with TRBD2. Losses at the gene ends were 5 bases for V and 8 bases for J; bases not matched to a gene: 7. Germline assignment: CDR1 SEHNR and CDR2 FQNEAQ (reference sequence). CDR3 length: 14 residues. CDR3 sequence reads: CASSGASGGFTQYF. CDR3 DNA sequence: TGTGCCAGCAGCGGCGCTAGCGGGGGATTTACGCAGTATTTT.

This clonotype was recorded many times. V gene TRBV7-2 combines with J gene TRBJ1-5; D not certain. V lost 1 base and J 0 bases, leaving 7 bases between the germline ends. Germline V gene sequence: CDR1 SGHTA, CDR2 FQGNSA. CDR3 length: 15 residues. In DNA form, the CDR3 reads TGTGCCAGCAGCTTAGGAGGGATTAGCAATCAGCCCCAGCATTTT. This sequence encodes CASSLGGISNQPQHF.

This clonotype turned up a few times. The chain couples TRBV20-1 to TRBJ2-4, with 11 positions matching TRBD2. The J call may be incorrect, as the DNA end agrees better with TRBJ2-7. Germline-derived CDR1 and CDR2 are DFQATT and SNEGSKA (reference sequence). This CDR3 is 15 amino acids long. The CDR3 DNA sequence: TGCAGTGCTAGAATCGGACTAGCGGGTTCCCACGAGCAGTACTTC. Translation gives CSARIGLAGSHEQYF.

The chain joins TRBV24-1 to TRBJ2-1; D not resolved. Germline V gene lookup returns CDR1 KGHDR and CDR2 SFDVKD. The CDR3 runs 16 residues. Deletions cut 2 bases from V and 0 bases from J, with 10 bases between. CDR3 residues: CATSDSTRNSYNEQFF. As DNA, the CDR3 is TGTGCCACCAGTGATTCGACAAGAAACTCCTACAATGAGCAGTTCTTC.

The chain links TRBV5-1 to TRBJ2-1; no firm D call. Germline CDR1 and CDR2: SGHRS and YFSETQ. CDR3 length equals 16 residues. The ends were cut back, 5 bases at V and 0 bases at J, with 15 bases in the middle. The CDR3 DNA sequence: TGCGCCAGCAGTTCTTCCGGGCTACGCTCCTACAATGAGCAGTTCTTC. Its protein is CASSSSGLRSYNEQFF.

Ten or more counts support this clonotype. The gene calls are TRBV12-3 or TRBV12-4 and TRBJ2-1; no firm D call. V was trimmed by 6 bases and J by 0 bases, leaving 6 bases between them. The CDR3 runs to 13 residues. CDR3 coding DNA: TGTGCCAGCAGACAAAGCTCCTACAATGAGCAGTTCTTC. Translation gives CASRQSSYNEQFF.

The chain joins TRBV6-1 to TRBJ1-4; 10 positions agree with TRBD1. Germline V lookup: CDR1 MNHNS, CDR2 SASEGT. This CDR3 is 18 amino acids long. The V gene end was trimmed by 10 bases and the J gene end by 5 bases; junction bases not matched to a gene: 19. The CDR3 DNA sequence: TGTGCCACCGGGGGCGGGACAGGGGCTCTATTGGGAAATGAAAAACTGTTTTTT. As protein: CATGGGTGALLGNEKLFF.

As concerns this clonotype: The junction departs from the called germline gene at one end, perhaps through a read error. The CDR3 DNA reads TGTGCCAGCAGTTTATTTCGAAGGCGGGGGGGCTCACCCCCCCACTTT. Its protein product is CASSLFRRRGGSPPHF. This chain links TRBV27 with TRBJ1-6, with D possibly being TRBD1 (6 bases). Looked up from germline, CDR1 is MNHEY and CDR2 is SMNVEV (reference sequence). This CDR3 contains 16 residues.

In its sample, this clonotype was seen a few times. The V gene is TRBV6-1, the J gene TRBJ1-5; D call uncertain. The germline gives CDR1 MNHNS, CDR2 SASEGT. Trimming left V 2 bases short and J 7 bases short, with 12 bases between. The CDR3 consists of 14 residues. The CDR3 is CASSELRFQQPQHF. The DNA for the CDR3 is TGTGCCAGCAGTGAATTACGGTTTCAGCAGCCCCAGCATTTT.

This clonotype showed up just a few times. V is TRBV20-1 and J is TRBJ1-2; 8 bases align to TRBD1. This CDR3 is 16 amino acids long. The ends lost 4 bases at V and 4 bases at J; junction bases unmatched: 14. Per the germline V gene, CDR1 is DFQATT and CDR2 is SNEGSKA (reference sequence). CDR3 in DNA: TGCAGTGCTAACCTGGGCAGGACAGGGAGGATCTATGGCTACACCTTC. Translated, it gives CSANLGRTGRIYGYTF.